This TCR beta chain was identified during a study of blood T cell repertoires in COVID-19. Looking at the study overall: Sites in the United States, Italy and Spain provided acute and convalescent COVID-19 samples. T cells, B-cell-depleted T cells, or PBMCs provided the cDNA or gDNA that served as material.

Methods used by the authors: By means of reference gene primer amplification, nucleated cell counts were estimated. Profiled with immunoSEQ multiplex PCR; TCRdb holds only in-frame clones, not every one. The DNA gave D and trimming, while V, J and clone size come from that table. The sample carries 200,000 to 300,000 clones, 86% recorded once. The receptor comes from an older woman who had recovered from COVID-19. The sequencing sample was made of peripheral blood.

CDR3 sequence: CASSMGQNYGYTF. CDR3 DNA sequence: TGTGCCAGCAGCATGGGACAGAATTATGGCTACACCTTC. This chain connects TRBV7-2 to TRBJ1-2, with 7 bases matching TRBD1. The CDR3 runs to 13 residues. In germline, CDR1 is SGHTA, CDR2 FQGNSA. V lost 5 bases and J lost 5; bases outside the gene matches: 5.